This TCR beta chain was observed in a study of T cell responses to AZD1222 COVID-19 vaccine. Study-wide results and caveats: It should be noted that donors were predominantly white British and more often female, and clonal diversity was possibly underestimated. Elevations in Spike-specific TCR breadth and depth followed administration of two AZD1222 doses. There were vaccine-associated CD4 TCRs across spike, dominant at 160-218 and 743-854. The study reported that nearly half of spike-specific TCRs target unmutated variant regions.

The CDR3 spans 14 residues. Looked up from germline, CDR1 is KGHSH and CDR2 is LQKENI. V gave up 8 bases and J gave up 0 bases, with 14 bases separating them. Clones were read by immunoSEQ multiplex PCR, and TCRdb kept only the in-frame ones, dropping some. In the table there are 150,000 to 200,000 clones, 85% to 95% of which are singletons. A word on this clone: Its antigen is not known.

This specimen consisted of peripheral blood, obtained on day 0 of AZD1222 vaccination. This TCR was recovered from an adult in good health. The rearrangement joins TRBV18 to TRBJ2-7; possible D gene TRBD1, 5 bases. The CDR3 loop is CASAMQGASYEQYF. CDR3 nucleotide sequence: TGTGCCAGCGCGATGCAAGGGGCCTCCTACGAGCAGTACTTC.